The 12 T cell receptor beta chains below were found in one sample sequenced in a study of OX40 agonist ivuxolimab in advanced cancers. Libraries were prepared by immunoSEQ multiplex PCR; TCRdb keeps only in-frame clonotypes and omits some of them. The sample lists about 82,000 clones; around nine tenths were seen once. The sample in question was CD4+ or CD8+ T cells sorted from blood, obtained in a trial of the OX40 agonist ivuxolimab. The source of these receptors is an adult with an advanced solid tumor such as melanoma, head and neck, liver or kidney cancer.

The chain is built from TRBV25-1 and TRBJ2-5; 10 bases match TRBD2. The length of the CDR3 is 17 residues. The germline gives CDR1 MGHDK, CDR2 SYGVNS. Trimming removed 3 bases from V and 0 bases from J; junction bases left unmatched: 7. The CDR3 here is CASSEVTSGTYQETQYF. CDR3 DNA: TGTGCCAGCAGTGAGGTAACTAGCGGGACGTACCAAGAGACCCAGTACTTC.

This clone was seen only once. DNA for the CDR3: TGTGCCAGCTCATTTATCCCCGCTCCAGATTACGAGCAGTACTTC. Amino acids: CASSFIPAPDYEQYF. The chain couples TRBV18 to TRBJ2-7; D remains unclear. The germline CDR1 and CDR2 sequences are KGHSH and LQKENI. V lost 5 bases and J 4 bases, leaving 18 bases between the germline ends. The CDR3 loop spans 15 amino acids.

This chain links TRBV19 with TRBJ2-3; no definite D call. Germline V lookup: CDR1 LNHDA, CDR2 SQIVND (reference sequence). Trimming pared 5 bases from V and 0 bases from J, leaving 6 bases between. This CDR3 region has 13 residues. The CDR3 protein is CASSPGSTDTQYF. CDR3 DNA sequence: TGTGCCAGTAGTCCCGGGAGCACAGATACGCAGTATTTT.

This chain connects TRBV28 to TRBJ2-1; either TRBD1 or TRBD2 may supply D (5 bases each). The CDR3 contains 18 residues. The V gene lost 0 bases and the J gene lost 6 bases, with 21 bases spanning the gap. In germline, CDR1 is MDHEN, CDR2 SYDVKM. The DNA for the CDR3 is TGTGCCAGCAGTTTATGGGGCCAAGGGCAGGGAGAGACCAATGAGCAGTTCTTC. Translation: CASSLWGQGQGETNEQFF.

The rearrangement joins TRBV29-1 to TRBJ2-7; TRBD1 is a possible D gene (6 bases). The CDR3 loop spans 11 amino acids. CDR1 is SQVTM and CDR2 is ANQGSEA in the germline V gene. V was cut by 7 bases and J by 4 bases, with 11 bases left in between. For the CDR3, the DNA is TGCAGCGCTGGACAGCCGTACGAGCAGTACTTC. It specifies CSAGQPYEQYF.

The chain is built from TRBV19 and TRBJ2-7; D uncertain. From germline, CDR1 is LNHDA and CDR2 SQIVND (reference sequence). CDR3 size: 13 residues. Trimming pared 6 bases from V and 3 bases from J, leaving 12 bases between. The CDR3 spells CASSLSDGYEQYF. The DNA of the CDR3 is TGTGCCAGTAGCCTATCTGACGGCTACGAGCAGTACTTC.

The rearrangement joins TRBV9 to TRBJ1-5; 7 nucleotides align to TRBD1. Germline assignment: CDR1 SGDLS and CDR2 YYNGEE. J lost 5 bases, V lost 6 bases, and 11 bases had no gene match. The CDR3 totals 15 residues. The CDR3 DNA follows: TGTGCCAGCAACCAAAGAGGGACAGCAGATCAGCCCCAGCATTTT. Amino acids: CASNQRGTADQPQHF.

The chain couples TRBV19 to TRBJ2-5; maybe TRBD2 (7 bases). There are 13 residues in the CDR3. V was clipped by 9 bases and J by 7 bases, with 18 bases between them. Germline lookup yields CDR1 LNHDA and CDR2 SQIVND (reference sequence). For the CDR3, the DNA is TGTGCCAGCACAGACCAGGGGAGGGGGACCCAGTACTTC. Residues: CASTDQGRGTQYF.

The rearrangement uses TRBV28 and TRBJ2-5; a weak D match, TRBD2 (6 bases). Germline V gene data show CDR1 as MDHEN and CDR2 as SYDVKM. This CDR3 has 13 residues. Trimming removed 7 bases from V and 4 bases from J, with 13 bases in between. The CDR3 is CASKGDLGETQYF. In DNA form, the CDR3 reads TGTGCCAGCAAAGGGGACTTAGGAGAGACCCAGTACTTC.

V is TRBV15 and J is TRBJ2-3, with 7 positions matching TRBD1. Germline V gene data show CDR1 as LNHNV and CDR2 as YYDKDF (reference sequence). CDR3 length: 15 amino acids. V shed 1 base, J shed 5 bases, and the junction held 6 bases outside the gene matches. CDR3 residues: CATSRGGQTKDTQYF. DNA of the CDR3: TGTGCCACCAGCAGAGGGGGACAGACTAAAGATACGCAGTATTTT.

A word on this clone: Other DNA sequences in this sample translate to the same CDR3. The chain combines TRBV2 with TRBJ2-3; weak D call: TRBD1 (5 bases). The CDR3 is made up of 14 amino acids. CDR1 and CDR2 (germline): SNHLY, FYNNEI. V was shortened by 4 bases and J by 0 bases, with 8 bases between the two germline ends. CDR3 nucleotide sequence: TGTGCCAGCAGTGTTGGGGCTAGCACAGATACGCAGTATTTT. It is translated as CASSVGASTDTQYF.

This clone appeared a single time. The chain joins TRBV5-1 to TRBJ2-5, with TRBD1 identical over 9 bases. The germline gives CDR1 SGHRS, CDR2 YFSETQ. The CDR3 extends over 13 amino acids. Losses at the gene ends were 1 base for V and 6 bases for J; bases not matched to a gene: 1. In DNA form, the CDR3 reads TGCGCCAGCAGCTTGTACAGGGGGCAGACCCAGTACTTC. It translates to CASSLYRGQTQYF.